Listed below are T cell receptor beta chains from one sample, sequenced in a study of long-term antiretroviral therapy in people with HIV. The repertoire was sequenced with immunoSEQ multiplex PCR; TCRdb's copy has only in-frame clones and lacks some. The sample carries some 30,000 clones, 97% recorded once. Here the sequenced sample was unsorted PBMCs, taken 7.6 years after starting antiretroviral therapy. The receptor source for this set is a man aged 30 to 45 with HIV. CDR3s include the opening cysteine and the closing phenylalanine or tryptophan. D genes are given only for firm matches. The listing skips clone size in some rows; elsewhere it reads once, few, many or a size class.

d_gene	j_gene	v_gene	abundance	CDR3aa	CDR3nt
TRBD2	TRBJ2-3	TRBV11-2	NA	CASSLDFTSGGTSTDTQYF	TGTGCCAGCAGCTTAGATTTCACTAGCGGGGGGACTAGCACAGATACGCAGTATTTT
TRBD1	TRBJ1-1	TRBV6-4	NA	CASCPGQGSTEAFF	TGTGCCAGCTGTCCGGGACAGGGGAGCACTGAAGCTTTCTTT
NA	TRBJ1-5	TRBV2	NA	CASSCTLADCNQPQHF	TGTGCCAGCAGTTGCACTCTAGCGGACTGCAATCAGCCCCAGCATTTT
TRBD2	TRBJ2-1	TRBV7-3	NA	CASSSGLAGGGRYNEQFF	TGTGCCAGCAGCTCCGGACTAGCGGGAGGGGGACGTTACAATGAGCAGTTCTTC
NA	TRBJ1-1	TRBV19	NA	CASSNRGTSTEAFF	TGTGCCAGTAGCAATAGGGGGACGAGCACTGAAGCTTTCTTT
NA	TRBJ2-2	TRBV30	NA	CAWSGVDTGELFF	TGTGCCTGGAGTGGGGTTGACACCGGGGAGCTGTTTTTT
NA	TRBJ1-1	TRBV27	once	CASRRTMGFAGTEAFF	TGTGCCAGCAGACGGACAATGGGCTTTGCGGGCACTGAAGCTTTCTTT
NA	TRBJ1-1	TRBV7-2	once	CASSLQTAWAEAFF	TGTGCCAGCAGCTTACAAACAGCTTGGGCCGAAGCTTTCTTT
NA	TRBJ2-5	TRBV7-8	NA	CASRATWYQETQYF	TGTGCCTCGAGGGCCACCTGGTACCAAGAGACCCAGTACTTC
NA	TRBJ1-3	TRBV19	NA	CASSIGGGNTIYF	TGTGCCAGTAGTATCGGAGGGGGAAACACCATATATTTT
NA	TRBJ2-7	TRBV13	NA	CASSLEGESYEQYF	TGTGCCAGCAGCTTAGAAGGGGAGTCCTACGAGCAGTACTTC
TRBD1	TRBJ2-3	TRBV2	NA	CASLDRPESYREYF	TGTGCCTCCTTGGACAGGCCGGAATCGTACCGCGAGTATTTT
NA	TRBJ2-2	TRBV7-9	NA	CASNLEGGELFF	TGTGCCAGCAACCTGGAGGGCGGGGAGCTGTTTTTT
NA	TRBJ1-4	TRBV9	NA	CASSQNNEKLFF	TGTGCCAGCAGCCAAAACAATGAAAAACTGTTTTTT
NA	TRBJ2-6	TRBV9	NA	CASGGSGANVLTF	TGTGCCAGCGGCGGGTCTGGGGCCAACGTCCTGACTTTC
TRBD1	TRBJ2-7	TRBV7-9	NA	CASSPYPGTGDLQYF	TGTGCCAGCAGCCCATACCCAGGGACAGGGGATTTGCAGTACTTC
NA	TRBJ2-6	TRBV21-1	NA	CASSKNVQPDSGANVLTF	TGTGCCAGCAGCAAAAATGTTCAACCTGACTCTGGGGCCAACGTCCTGACTTTC
NA	TRBJ1-1	TRBV2	once	CASSEAWETEAFF	TGTGCCAGCAGTGAAGCATGGGAAACTGAAGCTTTCTTT
NA	TRBJ1-1	TRBV9	once	CASSVRLRTEAFF	TGTGCCAGCAGCGTACGGCTCCGCACTGAAGCTTTCTTT
NA	TRBJ2-7	TRBV21-1	NA	CASREGPTSSYEQYF	TGTGCCAGCAGAGAGGGACCGACCAGCTCCTACGAGCAGTACTTC
NA	TRBJ2-7	TRBV6-5	NA	CASSPSSPPYEQYF	TGTGCCAGCAGCCCGTCTTCGCCCCCCTACGAGCAGTACTTC
NA	TRBJ1-5	TRBV7-6	NA	CASSLGVNQPQHF	TGTGCCAGCAGTTTAGGGGTAAATCAGCCCCAGCATTTT
NA	TRBJ2-3	TRBV4-3	NA	CASSQEGLTDTQYF	TGCGCCAGCAGCCAAGAGGGCCTCACAGATACGCAGTATTTT
NA	TRBJ2-5	TRBV14	NA	CASSQENKETQYF	TGTGCCAGCAGCCAAGAGAATAAAGAGACCCAGTACTTC
NA	TRBJ1-1	TRBV7-9	NA	CASSLQDPNTEAFF	TGTGCCAGCAGCTTACAGGACCCGAACACTGAAGCTTTCTTT
TRBD1	TRBJ1-1	TRBV6-5	NA	CASSSGTGVRDTEAFF	TGTGCCAGCAGTTCCGGGACAGGGGTCCGGGACACTGAAGCTTTCTTT
NA	TRBJ2-5	TRBV5-4	NA	CASNAKDYQETQYF	TGTGCCAGCAACGCCAAGGACTATCAAGAGACCCAGTACTTC
TRBD2	TRBJ2-7	TRBV12-5	NA	CASGYAGGWYEQYF	TGTGCTAGTGGTTACGCGGGAGGGTGGTACGAGCAGTACTTC
TRBD1	TRBJ2-2	TRBV12-5	NA	CASGGGQVPGELFF	TGTGCTAGTGGTGGGGGACAGGTGCCCGGGGAGCTGTTTTTT
TRBD2	TRBJ2-1	TRBV27	once	CASGRLGVAGRNEQFF	TGTGCCAGCGGTAGGTTGGGAGTAGCGGGAAGGAATGAGCAGTTCTTC
NA	TRBJ2-7	TRBV11-2	NA	CASSLEMGPAYEQYF	TGTGCCAGCAGCTTAGAAATGGGGCCCGCCTACGAGCAGTACTTC
NA	TRBJ1-1	TRBV5-6	NA	CASSLAGLGFTEAFF	TGTGCCAGCAGCTTGGCAGGTTTGGGTTTTACTGAAGCTTTCTTT
TRBD2	TRBJ2-5	TRBV7-6	NA	CASSWVAAGGETQYF	TGTGCCAGCAGCTGGGTCGCAGCGGGGGGAGAGACCCAGTACTTC
TRBD1	TRBJ2-2	TRBV2	NA	CASSAGGRATNTGELFF	TGTGCCAGCAGTGCAGGGGGCCGGGCCACGAACACCGGGGAGCTGTTTTTT
NA	TRBJ1-5	TRBV21-1	NA	CASSRNGASNQPQHF	TGTGCCAGCAGCAGGAACGGGGCTAGCAATCAGCCCCAGCATTTT
NA	TRBJ2-1	TRBV7-9	NA	CASSLTNEQFF	TGTGCCAGCAGCTTAACAAATGAGCAGTTCTTC
NA	TRBJ2-3	TRBV2	NA	CASSTDPGTDTQYF	TGTGCCAGCAGTACGGACCCAGGCACAGATACGCAGTATTTT
NA	TRBJ2-3	TRBV11-3	NA	CASSLGTSLTTDTQYF	TGTGCCAGCAGCTTAGGCACTAGCCTAACCACAGATACGCAGTATTTT
NA	TRBJ2-1	TRBV15	NA	CATRGLQNEQFF	TGTGCCACCAGGGGGCTACAGAATGAGCAGTTCTTC
NA	TRBJ1-1	TRBV4-1	NA	CASSQDPQYLNTEAFF	TGCGCCAGCAGCCAAGATCCTCAGTATTTGAACACTGAAGCTTTCTTT
TRBD1	TRBJ2-3	TRBV10-3	NA	CVTGQGRDTQYF	TGTGTCACCGGACAGGGAAGAGATACGCAGTATTTT
NA	TRBJ1-5	TRBV7-9	NA	CASSATGYQPQHF	TGTGCCAGCAGCGCAACAGGGTACCAGCCCCAGCATTTT
NA	TRBJ1-2	TRBV6-5	NA	CASKMVRDYYGYTF	TGTGCCAGCAAAATGGTGAGAGACTACTATGGCTACACCTTC
NA	TRBJ1-1	TRBV7-3	NA	CASSLQGVNTEAFF	TGTGCCAGCAGCTTACAGGGAGTGAACACTGAAGCTTTCTTT
TRBD2	TRBJ2-7	TRBV4-1	NA	CASSQGEGLAYEQYF	TGCGCCAGCAGCCAAGGGGAGGGATTGGCCTACGAGCAGTACTTC
NA	TRBJ1-2	TRBV7-9	once	CASSLVRGQIHGYTF	TGTGCCAGCAGCTTAGTCAGGGGCCAGATCCATGGCTACACCTTC
NA	TRBJ1-5	TRBV6-6	NA	CASSHGLDSNQPQHF	TGTGCCAGCAGCCACGGATTAGATAGCAATCAGCCCCAGCATTTT
NA	TRBJ2-2	TRBV6-5	NA	CATAGPNTGELFF	TGTGCCACCGCGGGGCCGAACACCGGGGAGCTGTTTTTT
NA	TRBJ1-6	TRBV6-1	NA	CASARSNSPLHF	TGTGCCAGCGCCCGTTCTAATTCACCCCTCCACTTT
NA	TRBJ2-2	TRBV7-3	NA	CASSLTLGGELFF	TGTGCCAGCAGCTTAACGTTAGGCGGGGAGCTGTTTTTT
NA	TRBJ2-1	TRBV27	NA	CASSLGGDEQFF	TGTGCCAGCAGTTTGGGGGGCGACGAGCAGTTCTTC
TRBD1	TRBJ1-1	TRBV6-1	NA	CASSDLDRAVRAFF	TGTGCCAGCAGTGATTTAGACAGGGCGGTGCGAGCTTTCTTT
NA	TRBJ1-4	TRBV7-2	NA	CASSLRRTEKLFF	TGTGCCAGCAGCTTAAGAAGGACCGAAAAACTGTTTTTT
TRBD2	TRBJ2-1	TRBV5-6	NA	CASSIRFSGVSSYNEQFF	TGTGCCAGCAGCATCCGATTTAGCGGGGTTAGCTCCTACAATGAGCAGTTCTTC
NA	TRBJ2-2	TRBV6-5	NA	CASRDILGNTGELFF	TGTGCCAGCAGAGACATCCTAGGGAACACCGGGGAGCTGTTTTTT